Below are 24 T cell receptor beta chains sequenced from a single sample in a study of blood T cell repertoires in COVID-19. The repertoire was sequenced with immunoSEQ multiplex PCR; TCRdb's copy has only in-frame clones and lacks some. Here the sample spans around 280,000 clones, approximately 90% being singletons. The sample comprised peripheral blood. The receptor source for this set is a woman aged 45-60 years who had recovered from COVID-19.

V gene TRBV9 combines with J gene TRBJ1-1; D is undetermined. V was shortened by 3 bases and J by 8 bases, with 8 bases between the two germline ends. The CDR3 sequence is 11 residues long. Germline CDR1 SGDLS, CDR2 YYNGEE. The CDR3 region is CASSAKAEAFF. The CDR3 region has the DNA TGTGCCAGCAGCGCAAAAGCGGAAGCTTTCTTT.

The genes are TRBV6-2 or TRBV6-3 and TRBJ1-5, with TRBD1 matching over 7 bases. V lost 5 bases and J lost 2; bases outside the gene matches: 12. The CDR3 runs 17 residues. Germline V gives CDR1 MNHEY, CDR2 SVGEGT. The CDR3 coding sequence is TGTGCCAGCAGTCCCCCCACAGGGGACGAGGGCAATCAGCCCCAGCATTTT. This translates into CASSPPTGDEGNQPQHF.

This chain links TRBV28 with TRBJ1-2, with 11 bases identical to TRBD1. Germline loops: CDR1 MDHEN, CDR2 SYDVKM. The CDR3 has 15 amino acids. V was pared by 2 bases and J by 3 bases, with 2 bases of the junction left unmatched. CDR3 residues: CASSLGDRGYYGYTF. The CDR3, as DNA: TGTGCCAGCAGTTTAGGGGACAGGGGGTACTATGGCTACACCTTC.

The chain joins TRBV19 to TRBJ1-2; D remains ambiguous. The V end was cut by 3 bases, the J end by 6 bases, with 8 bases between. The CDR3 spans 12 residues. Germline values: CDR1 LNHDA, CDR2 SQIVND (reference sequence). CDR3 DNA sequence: TGTGCCAGTAGTATTAGGCAGGATGGCTACACCTTC. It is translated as CASSIRQDGYTF.

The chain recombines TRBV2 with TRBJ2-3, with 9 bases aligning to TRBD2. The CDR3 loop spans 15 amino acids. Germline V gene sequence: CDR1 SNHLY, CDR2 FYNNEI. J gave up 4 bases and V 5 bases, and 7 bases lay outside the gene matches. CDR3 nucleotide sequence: TGTGCCAGCAGTCTAGCGGGGCAGCCCGCAGATACGCAGTATTTT. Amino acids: CASSLAGQPADTQYF. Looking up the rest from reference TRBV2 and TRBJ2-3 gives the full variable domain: EPEVTQTPSHQVTQMGQEVILRCVPISNHLYFYWYRQILGQKVEFLVSFYNNEISEKSEIFDDQFSVERPDGSNFTLKIRSTKLEDSAMYFCASSLAGQPADTQYFGPGTRLTVL.

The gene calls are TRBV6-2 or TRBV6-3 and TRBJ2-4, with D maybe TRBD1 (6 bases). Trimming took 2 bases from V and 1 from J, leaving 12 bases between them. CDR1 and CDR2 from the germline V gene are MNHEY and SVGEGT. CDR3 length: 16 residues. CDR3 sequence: CASSYRPTGAKNIQYF. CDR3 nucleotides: TGTGCCAGCAGTTACCGCCCTACAGGGGCCAAAAACATTCAGTACTTC.

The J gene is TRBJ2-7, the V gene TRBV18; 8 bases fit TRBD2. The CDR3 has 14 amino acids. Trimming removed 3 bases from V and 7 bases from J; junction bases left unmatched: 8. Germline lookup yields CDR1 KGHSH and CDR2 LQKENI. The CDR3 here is CASSPGLGGREQYF. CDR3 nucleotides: TGTGCCAGCTCACCGGGACTAGGGGGGAGGGAGCAGTACTTC.

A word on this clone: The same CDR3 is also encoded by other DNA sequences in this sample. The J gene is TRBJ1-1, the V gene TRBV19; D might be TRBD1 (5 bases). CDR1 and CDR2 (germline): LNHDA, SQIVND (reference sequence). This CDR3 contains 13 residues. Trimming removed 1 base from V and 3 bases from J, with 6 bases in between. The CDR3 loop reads CASSIARDTEAFF. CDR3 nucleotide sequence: TGTGCCAGTAGTATAGCCAGGGACACTGAAGCTTTCTTT.

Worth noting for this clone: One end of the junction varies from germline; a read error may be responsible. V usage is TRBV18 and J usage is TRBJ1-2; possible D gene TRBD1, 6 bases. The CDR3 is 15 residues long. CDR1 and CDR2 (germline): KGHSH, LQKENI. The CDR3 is CASSPGGGSNSGYTF. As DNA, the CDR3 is TGTGCCAGCTCACCCGGTGGGGGCTCCAACTCTGGCTACACCTTC.

CDR3 in amino acids: CASSLGGAGGRGYTF. Here the CDR3 DNA reads TGTGCCAGCAGCTTAGGGGGTGCAGGGGGCCGGGGCTACACCTTC. The chain joins TRBV7-2 to TRBJ1-2; 8 bases line up with TRBD1. This CDR3 has 15 amino acids. CDR1 and CDR2 (germline): SGHTA, FQGNSA. The V and J ends lost 1 base and 8 bases, in that order; junction bases with no gene match: 9.

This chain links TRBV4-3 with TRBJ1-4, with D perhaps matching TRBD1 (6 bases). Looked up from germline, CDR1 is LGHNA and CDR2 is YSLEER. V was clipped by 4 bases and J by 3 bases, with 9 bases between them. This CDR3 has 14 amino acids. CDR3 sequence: CASSPRQANEKLFF. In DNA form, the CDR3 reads TGCGCCAGCAGCCCGAGACAGGCTAATGAAAAACTGTTTTTT.

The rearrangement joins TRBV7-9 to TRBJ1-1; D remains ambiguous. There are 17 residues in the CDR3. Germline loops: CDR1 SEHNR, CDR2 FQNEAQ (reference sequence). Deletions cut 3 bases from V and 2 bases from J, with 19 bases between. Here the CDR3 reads CASSFVSAVHINTEAFF. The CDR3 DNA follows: TGTGCCAGCAGCTTTGTCTCCGCCGTGCACATCAACACTGAAGCTTTCTTT.

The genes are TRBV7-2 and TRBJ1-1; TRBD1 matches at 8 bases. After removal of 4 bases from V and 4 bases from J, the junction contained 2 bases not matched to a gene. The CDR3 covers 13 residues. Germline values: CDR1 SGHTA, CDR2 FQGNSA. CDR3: CASSSRGPTEAFF. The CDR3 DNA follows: TGTGCCAGCAGCTCCAGGGGGCCCACTGAAGCTTTCTTT.

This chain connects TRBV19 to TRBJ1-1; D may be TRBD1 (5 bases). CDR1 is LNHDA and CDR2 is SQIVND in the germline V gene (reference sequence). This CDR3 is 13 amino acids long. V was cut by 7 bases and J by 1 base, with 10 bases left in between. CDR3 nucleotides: TGTGCCAGTACCCAGGGATGGAACACTGAAGCTTTCTTT. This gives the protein CASTQGWNTEAFF.

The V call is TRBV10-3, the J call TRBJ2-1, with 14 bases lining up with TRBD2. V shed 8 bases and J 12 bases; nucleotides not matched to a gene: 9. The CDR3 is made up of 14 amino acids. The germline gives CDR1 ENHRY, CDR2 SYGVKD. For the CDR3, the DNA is TGTGCCATCGGAAGGGGACTAGCGGGAGAGGGGCAGTTCTTC. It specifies CAIGRGLAGEGQFF.

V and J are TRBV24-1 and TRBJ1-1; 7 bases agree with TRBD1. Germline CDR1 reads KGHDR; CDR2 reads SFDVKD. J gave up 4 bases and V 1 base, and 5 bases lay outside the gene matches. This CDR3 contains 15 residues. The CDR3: CATSDLRGRGTEAFF. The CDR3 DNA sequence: TGTGCCACCAGTGATTTAAGGGGGCGAGGCACTGAAGCTTTCTTT.

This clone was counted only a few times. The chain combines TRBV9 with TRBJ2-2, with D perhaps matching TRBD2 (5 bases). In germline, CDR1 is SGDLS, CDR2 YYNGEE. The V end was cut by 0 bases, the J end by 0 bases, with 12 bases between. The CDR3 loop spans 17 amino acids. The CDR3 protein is CASSVASSEANTGELFF. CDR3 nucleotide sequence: TGTGCCAGCAGCGTAGCCAGTAGCGAAGCGAACACCGGGGAGCTGTTTTTT.

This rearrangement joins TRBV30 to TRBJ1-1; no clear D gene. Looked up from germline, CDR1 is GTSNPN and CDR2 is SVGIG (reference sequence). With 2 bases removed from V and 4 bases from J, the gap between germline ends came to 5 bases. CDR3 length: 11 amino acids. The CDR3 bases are TGTGCCTGGAGTTCCGGCACTGAAGCTTTCTTT. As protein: CAWSSGTEAFF.

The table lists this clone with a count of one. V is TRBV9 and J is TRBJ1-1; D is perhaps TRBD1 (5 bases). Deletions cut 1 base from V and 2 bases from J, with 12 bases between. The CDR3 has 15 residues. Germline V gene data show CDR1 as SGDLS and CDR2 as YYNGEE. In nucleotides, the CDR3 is TGTGCCAGCAGCGTAATGCTGGGGCCAAACACTGAAGCTTTCTTT. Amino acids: CASSVMLGPNTEAFF.

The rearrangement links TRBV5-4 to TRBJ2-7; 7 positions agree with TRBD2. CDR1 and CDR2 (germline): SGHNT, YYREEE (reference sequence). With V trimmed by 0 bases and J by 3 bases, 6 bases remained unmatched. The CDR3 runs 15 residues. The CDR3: CASSLAAGTYYEQYF. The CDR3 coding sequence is TGTGCCAGCAGCTTGGCAGCGGGAACTTACTACGAGCAGTACTTC.

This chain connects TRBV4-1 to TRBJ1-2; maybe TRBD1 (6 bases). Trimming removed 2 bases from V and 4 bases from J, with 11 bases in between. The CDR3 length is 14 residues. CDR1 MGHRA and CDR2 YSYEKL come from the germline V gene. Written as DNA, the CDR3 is TGCGCCAGCAGCCAACGGACAGCGTCCTATGGCTACACCTTC. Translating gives CASSQRTASYGYTF.

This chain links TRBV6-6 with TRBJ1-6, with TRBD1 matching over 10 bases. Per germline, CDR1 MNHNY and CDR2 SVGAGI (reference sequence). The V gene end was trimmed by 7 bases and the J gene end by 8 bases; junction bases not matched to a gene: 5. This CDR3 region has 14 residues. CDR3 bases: TGTGCCAGCACCAGGGACAGGGGTTATTCACCCCTCCACTTT. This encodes CASTRDRGYSPLHF.

CDR3 nucleotides: TGTGCCAGCAGTCGCAGGGCTTCCACTGAAGCTTTCTTT. Its translation is CASSRRASTEAFF. The gene calls are TRBV6-2 or TRBV6-3 and TRBJ1-1; tentative D call: TRBD1 (5 bases). Germline loops: CDR1 MNHEY, CDR2 SVGEGT. The V and J ends lost 5 bases and 4 bases respectively, with 11 bases between them. This CDR3 contains 13 residues.

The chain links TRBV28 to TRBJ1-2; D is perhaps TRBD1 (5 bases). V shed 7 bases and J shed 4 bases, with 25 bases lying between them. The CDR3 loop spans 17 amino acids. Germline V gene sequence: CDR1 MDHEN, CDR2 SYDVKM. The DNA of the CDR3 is TGTGCCAGCACAGGAAGGATTGTTAAGACGGGACTCTATGGCTACACCTTC. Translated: CASTGRIVKTGLYGYTF.